This is a list of T cell receptor beta chains from one sample in a study of cytomegalovirus exposure and HLA in healthy donors. Generated by immunoSEQ multiplex PCR, the TCRdb table keeps only in-frame clones and is missing some. Here the sample spans approximately 110,000 clones, over 90% being singletons. The sample was PBMCs. Receptors originate from a woman aged 18-29 years in good health and CMV-seronegative. Each CDR3 is given with its conserved first and last residue. The order of the fields is V gene, clone size, D gene, J gene, CDR3 protein, CDR3 DNA. The D gene is left open where the match is weak. Not all rows give a size; the values are once, few, many and, for expanded clones, a class.

TRBV5-6,.,.,TRBJ2-7,CASSLGVHSGSEQYF,TGTGCCAGCAGCTTGGGGGTACATTCGGGTTCCGAGCAGTACTTC
TRBV29-1,.,.,TRBJ2-7,CSVEGSSYEQYF,TGCAGCGTTGAGGGCAGCTCCTACGAGCAGTACTTC
TRBV19,.,TRBD2,TRBJ2-5,CATRGGAREETQYF,TGTGCCACCCGGGGGGGGGCAAGGGAAGAGACCCAGTACTTC
TRBV30,.,.,TRBJ1-2,CAWRVIVGRNYGYTF,TGTGCCTGGAGGGTGATTGTGGGCAGGAACTATGGCTACACCTTC
TRBV5-6,.,TRBD1,TRBJ1-1,CASSSDRVNTEAFF,TGTGCCAGCAGTTCAGACAGGGTGAACACTGAAGCTTTCTTT
TRBV6-4,.,.,TRBJ1-1,CASRRTAENTEAFF,TGTGCCAGCAGGAGGACAGCGGAGAACACTGAAGCTTTCTTT
TRBV6-1,.,.,TRBJ1-1,CASRSSDTEAFF,TGTGCCAGCAGATCCTCGGACACTGAAGCTTTCTTT
TRBV2,.,.,TRBJ1-3,CASSEVERNTIYF,TGTGCCAGCAGTGAAGTGGAGAGAAACACCATATATTTT
TRBV6-1,.,TRBD2,TRBJ2-5,CASKGGAKQETQYF,TGTGCCAGCAAGGGAGGGGCCAAACAAGAGACCCAGTACTTC
TRBV28,.,.,TRBJ1-2,CASSPRGPSYGYTF,TGTGCCAGCAGTCCCAGGGGCCCATCCTATGGCTACACCTTC
TRBV7-9,.,TRBD1,TRBJ1-1,CASSLGQGEAFF,TGTGCCAGCAGCTTAGGACAGGGTGAAGCTTTCTTT
TRBV13,.,TRBD1,TRBJ1-3,CASSLAGTGGRGNTIYF,TGTGCCAGCAGCTTAGCTGGGACAGGGGGCCGGGGAAACACCATATATTTT
TRBV5-1,.,.,TRBJ2-3,CASRSLDTDTQYF,TGCGCCAGCCGGAGTCTGGACACAGATACGCAGTATTTT
TRBV10-1,.,TRBD2,TRBJ2-1,CASSFSGRYNEQFF,TGCGCCAGCAGTTTCAGCGGGAGGTACAATGAGCAGTTCTTC
TRBV5-6,.,TRBD2,TRBJ2-1,CASSLFPSGSTDEQFF,TGTGCCAGCAGCTTGTTTCCTAGCGGGAGTACAGATGAGCAGTTCTTC
TRBV30,few,.,TRBJ1-5,CAWSQGFEGAQHF,TGTGCCTGGAGTCAGGGGTTTGAGGGGGCCCAGCATTTT
TRBV5-6,.,TRBD2,TRBJ2-1,CASSLLMLAGVMRQFF,TGTGCCAGCAGCCTACTTATGCTAGCGGGAGTAATGCGGCAGTTCTTC
TRBV7-9,.,TRBD2,TRBJ2-1,CASSPVGGGLQNEQFF,TGTGCCAGCAGCCCAGTTGGCGGGGGGTTGCAGAATGAGCAGTTCTTC